The clone carrying this T cell receptor beta chain was found many times. Antigen unknown. This entry comes from a study of T cell repertoires in cytomegalovirus infection. Study in general: It was the public TCR beta signatures that indicated both CMV infection and matching HLA type.

This CDR3 is built from 16 residues. With 3 bases clipped from V and 6 bases from J, the junction kept 4 bases outside the gene matches. Germline V gives CDR1 MDHEN, CDR2 SYDVKM. Findings and caveats of the study: Public TCR beta family frequency separated CMV-and-HLA carriers, including in an independent cohort. Clonotype analysis showed dominance of the ex vivo response by HLA-C-restricted CMV-specific TCR beta clonotypes.

A single record per CDR3 protein comes from TCRdb applying MiXCR to the reads. The data show 200,000 to 300,000 distinct CDR3 sequences, roughly 12% seen once. The clonotype originates from a human donor in good health (CMV status not recorded). Some clones in this sample may be carry-over from other donors' samples. Material for sequencing was PBMCs. The V and J genes are TRBV28 and TRBJ2-1; 14 bases match TRBD2. The CDR3 region has the DNA TGTGCCAGCAGTTTCTACGGGACTAGCGGGAGCAATGAGCAGTTCTTC. It is translated as CASSFYGTSGSNEQFF.